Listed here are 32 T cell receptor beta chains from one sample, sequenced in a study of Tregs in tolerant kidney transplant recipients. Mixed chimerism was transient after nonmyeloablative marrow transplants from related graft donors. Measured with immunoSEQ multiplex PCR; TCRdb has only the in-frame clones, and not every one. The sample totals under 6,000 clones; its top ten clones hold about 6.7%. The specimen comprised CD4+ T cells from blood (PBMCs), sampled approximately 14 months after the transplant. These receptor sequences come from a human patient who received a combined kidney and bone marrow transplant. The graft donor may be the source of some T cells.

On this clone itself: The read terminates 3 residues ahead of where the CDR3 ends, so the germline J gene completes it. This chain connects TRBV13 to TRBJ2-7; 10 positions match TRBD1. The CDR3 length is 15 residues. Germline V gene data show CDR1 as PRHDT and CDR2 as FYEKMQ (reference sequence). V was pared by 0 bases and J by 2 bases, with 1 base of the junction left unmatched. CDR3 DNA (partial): TGTGCCAGCAGCTTAGGAGACAGGGGGCCCTACGAG. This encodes CASSLGDRGPYE. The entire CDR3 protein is CASSLGDRGPYEQYF.

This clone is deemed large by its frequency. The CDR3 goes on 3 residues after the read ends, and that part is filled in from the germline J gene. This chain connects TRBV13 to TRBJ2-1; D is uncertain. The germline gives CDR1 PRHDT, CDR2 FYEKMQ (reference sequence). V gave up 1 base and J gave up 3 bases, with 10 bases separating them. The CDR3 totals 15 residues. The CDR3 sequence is CASSLVQKGYNEQFF. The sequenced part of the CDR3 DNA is TGTGCCAGCAGCTTAGTCCAGAAAGGCTACAATGAG. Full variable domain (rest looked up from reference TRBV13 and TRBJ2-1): AAGVIQSPRHLIKEKRETATLKCYPIPRHDTVYWYQQGPGQDPQFLISFYEKMQSDKGSIPDRFSAQQFSDYHSELNMSSLELGDSALYFCASSLVQKGYNEQFFGPGTRLTVL.

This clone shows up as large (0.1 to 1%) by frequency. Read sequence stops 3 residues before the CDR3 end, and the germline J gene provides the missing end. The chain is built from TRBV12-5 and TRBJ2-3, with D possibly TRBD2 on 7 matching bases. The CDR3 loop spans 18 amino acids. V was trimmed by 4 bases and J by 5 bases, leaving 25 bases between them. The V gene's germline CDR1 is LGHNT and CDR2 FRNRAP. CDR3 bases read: TGTGCTAGTGGTTCTCCTCTATCGGGGGGCCCTTTGGGAGATACG. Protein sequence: CASGSPLSGGPLGDT. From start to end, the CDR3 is CASGSPLSGGPLGDTQYF.

CDR3 sequence reads: CSARSGVLNSPLHF. The part of the CDR3 DNA that was read is TGCAGTGCTAGGTCGGGGGTACTTAATTCACCC. This chain connects TRBV20-1 to TRBJ1-6, with D perhaps matching TRBD1 (5 bases). The read gets to within 3 residues of the CDR3 end, and the germline J gene fills in the rest. CDR3 length: 14 residues. Trimming pared 3 bases from V and 6 bases from J, leaving 12 bases between. Germline-derived CDR1 and CDR2 are DFQATT and SNEGSKA (reference sequence).

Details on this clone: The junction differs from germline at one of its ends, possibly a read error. CDR3 bases read: TGCGCCAGCAGCCAAGTCAGGGGTCAGACC. It yields the protein CASSQVRGQT. In full, the CDR3 is CASSQVRGQTQYF. The V gene is TRBV4-2, the J gene TRBJ2-5; tentative D call: TRBD1 (6 bases). The read ends 3 residues early relative to the CDR3; the germline J gene fills the gap. The germline V gene encodes CDR1 LGHNA and CDR2 YNFKEQ. The CDR3 has 13 residues.

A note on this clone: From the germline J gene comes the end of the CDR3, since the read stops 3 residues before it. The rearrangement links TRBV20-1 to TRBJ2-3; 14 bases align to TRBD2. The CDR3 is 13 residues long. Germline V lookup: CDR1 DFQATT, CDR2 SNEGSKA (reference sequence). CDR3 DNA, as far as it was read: TGCAGTGCTGTGGGACTAGCGGGAGAAACG. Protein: CSAVGLAGET. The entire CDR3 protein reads CSAVGLAGETQYF.

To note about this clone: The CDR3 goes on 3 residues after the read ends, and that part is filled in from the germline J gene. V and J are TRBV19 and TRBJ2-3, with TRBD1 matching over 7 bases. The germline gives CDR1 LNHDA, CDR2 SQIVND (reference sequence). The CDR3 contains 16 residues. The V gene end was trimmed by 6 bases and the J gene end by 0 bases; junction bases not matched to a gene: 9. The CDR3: CASSYGTATSTDTQYF. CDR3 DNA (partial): TGTGCCAGTAGCTACGGGACAGCAACTAGCACAGATACG.

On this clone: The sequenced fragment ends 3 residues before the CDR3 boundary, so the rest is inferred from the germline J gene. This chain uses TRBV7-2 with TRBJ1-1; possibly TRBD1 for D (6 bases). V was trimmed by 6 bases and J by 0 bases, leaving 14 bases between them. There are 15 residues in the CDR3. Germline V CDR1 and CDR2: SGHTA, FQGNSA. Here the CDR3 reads CASSRGGQMNTEAFF. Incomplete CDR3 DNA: TGTGCCAGCAGTCGTGGGGGACAAATGAACACTGAA.

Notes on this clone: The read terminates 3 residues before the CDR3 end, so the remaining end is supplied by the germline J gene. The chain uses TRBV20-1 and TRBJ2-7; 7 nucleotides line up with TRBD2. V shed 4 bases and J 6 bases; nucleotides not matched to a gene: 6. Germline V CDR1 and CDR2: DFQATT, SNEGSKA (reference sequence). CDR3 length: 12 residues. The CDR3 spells CSATAGVSEQYF. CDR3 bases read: TGCAGTGCTACTGCGGGAGTCTCCGAG.

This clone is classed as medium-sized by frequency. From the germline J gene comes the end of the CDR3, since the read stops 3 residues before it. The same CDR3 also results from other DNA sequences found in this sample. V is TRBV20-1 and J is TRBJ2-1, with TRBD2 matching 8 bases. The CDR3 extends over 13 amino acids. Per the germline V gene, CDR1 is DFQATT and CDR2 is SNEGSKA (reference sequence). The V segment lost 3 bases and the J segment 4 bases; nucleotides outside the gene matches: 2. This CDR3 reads CSARRGEYNEQFF. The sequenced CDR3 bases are TGCAGTGCTAGGCGGGGGGAATACAATGAG.

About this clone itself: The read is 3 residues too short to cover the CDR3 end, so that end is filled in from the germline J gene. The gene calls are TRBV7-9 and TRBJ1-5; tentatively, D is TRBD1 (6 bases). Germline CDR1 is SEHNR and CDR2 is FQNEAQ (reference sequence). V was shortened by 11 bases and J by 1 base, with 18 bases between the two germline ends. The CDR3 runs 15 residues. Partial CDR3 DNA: TGTGCCCCAGGGAGCGGGGGCGGGAGCAATCAGCCC. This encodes CAPGSGGGSNQP. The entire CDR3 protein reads CAPGSGGGSNQPQHF.

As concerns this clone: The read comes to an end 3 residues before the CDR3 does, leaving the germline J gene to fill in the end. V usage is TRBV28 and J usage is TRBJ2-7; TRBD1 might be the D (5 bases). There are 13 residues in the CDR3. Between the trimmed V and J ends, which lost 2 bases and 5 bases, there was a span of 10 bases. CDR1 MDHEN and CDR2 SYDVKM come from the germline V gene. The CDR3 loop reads CASSLLSRDEQYF. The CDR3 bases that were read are TGTGCCAGCAGTTTACTTTCCAGGGACGAG. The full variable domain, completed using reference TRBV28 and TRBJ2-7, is DVKVTQSSRYLVKRTGEKVFLECVQDMDHENMFWYRQDPGLGLRLIYFSYDVKMKEKGDIPEGYSVSREKKERFSLILESASTNQTSMYLCASSLLSRDEQYFGPGTRLTVT.

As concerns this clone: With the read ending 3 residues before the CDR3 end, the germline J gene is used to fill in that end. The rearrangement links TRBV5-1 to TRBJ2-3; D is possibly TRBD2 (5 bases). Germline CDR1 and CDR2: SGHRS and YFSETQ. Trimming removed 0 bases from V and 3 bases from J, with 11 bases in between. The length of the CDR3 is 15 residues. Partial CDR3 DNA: TGCGCCAGCAGCTTGGTAGCGTTGAGGACAGATACG. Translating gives CASSLVALRTDT. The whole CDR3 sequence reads CASSLVALRTDTQYF.

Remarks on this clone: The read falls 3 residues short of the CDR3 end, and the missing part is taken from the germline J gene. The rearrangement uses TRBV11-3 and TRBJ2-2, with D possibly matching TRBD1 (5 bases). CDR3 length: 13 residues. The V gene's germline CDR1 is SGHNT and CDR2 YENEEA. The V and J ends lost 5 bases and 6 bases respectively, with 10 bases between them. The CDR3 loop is CASSARDPGELFF. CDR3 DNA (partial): TGTGCCAGCAGCGCCAGGGATCCCGGGGAG.

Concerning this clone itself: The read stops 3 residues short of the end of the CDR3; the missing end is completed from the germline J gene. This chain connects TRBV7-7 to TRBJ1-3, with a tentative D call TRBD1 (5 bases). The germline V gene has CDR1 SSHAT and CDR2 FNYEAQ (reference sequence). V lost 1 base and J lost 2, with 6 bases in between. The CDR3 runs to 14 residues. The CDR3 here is CASSLGGAGNTIYF. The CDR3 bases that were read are TGTGCCAGCAGCTTAGGAGGGGCTGGAAACACC.

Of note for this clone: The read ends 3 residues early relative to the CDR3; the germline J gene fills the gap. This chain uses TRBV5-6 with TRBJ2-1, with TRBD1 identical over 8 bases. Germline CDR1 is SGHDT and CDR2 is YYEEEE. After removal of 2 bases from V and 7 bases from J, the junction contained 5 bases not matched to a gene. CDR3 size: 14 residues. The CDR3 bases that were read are TGTGCCAGCAGCTTCAGACAGGGGAGAAATGAG. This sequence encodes CASSFRQGRNE. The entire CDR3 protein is CASSFRQGRNEQFF. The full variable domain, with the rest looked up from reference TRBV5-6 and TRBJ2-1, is DAGVTQSPTHLIKTRGQQVTLRCSPKSGHDTVSWYQQALGQGPQFIFQYYEEEERQRGNFPDRFSGHQFPNYSSELNVNALLLGDSALYLCASSFRQGRNEQFFGPGTRLTVL.

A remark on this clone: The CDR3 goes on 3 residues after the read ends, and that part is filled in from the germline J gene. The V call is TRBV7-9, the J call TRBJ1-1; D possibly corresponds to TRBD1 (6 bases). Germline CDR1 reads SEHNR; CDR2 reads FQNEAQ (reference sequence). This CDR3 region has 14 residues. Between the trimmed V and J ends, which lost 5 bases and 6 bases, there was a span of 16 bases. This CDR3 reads CASSLQGDLSEAFF. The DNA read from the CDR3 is TGTGCCAGCAGCCTACAGGGCGACCTTTCTGAA.

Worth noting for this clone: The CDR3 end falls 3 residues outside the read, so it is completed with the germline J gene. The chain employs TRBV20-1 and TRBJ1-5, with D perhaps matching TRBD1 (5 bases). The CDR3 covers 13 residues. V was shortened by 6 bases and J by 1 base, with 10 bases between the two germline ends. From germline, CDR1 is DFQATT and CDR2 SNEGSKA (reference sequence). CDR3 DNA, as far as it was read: TGCAGTGCCCAGGGATGGAGCAATCAGCCC. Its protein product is CSAQGWSNQP. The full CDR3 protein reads CSAQGWSNQPQHF.

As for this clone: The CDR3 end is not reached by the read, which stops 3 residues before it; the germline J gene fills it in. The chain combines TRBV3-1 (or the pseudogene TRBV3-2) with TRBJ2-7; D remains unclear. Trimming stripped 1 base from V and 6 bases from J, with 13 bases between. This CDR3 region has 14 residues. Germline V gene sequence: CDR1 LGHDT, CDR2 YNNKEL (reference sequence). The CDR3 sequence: CASSQVISLREQYF. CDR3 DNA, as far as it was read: TGTGCCAGCAGCCAAGTCATAAGCTTGCGCGAG.

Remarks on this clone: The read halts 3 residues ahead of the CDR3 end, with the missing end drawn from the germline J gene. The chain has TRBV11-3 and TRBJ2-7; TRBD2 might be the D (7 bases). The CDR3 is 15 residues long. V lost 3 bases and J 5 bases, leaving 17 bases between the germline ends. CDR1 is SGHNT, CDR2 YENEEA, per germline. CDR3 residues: CASSLGTKQGNEQYF. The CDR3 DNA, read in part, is TGTGCCAGCAGCTTGGGGACTAAACAGGGAAACGAG.

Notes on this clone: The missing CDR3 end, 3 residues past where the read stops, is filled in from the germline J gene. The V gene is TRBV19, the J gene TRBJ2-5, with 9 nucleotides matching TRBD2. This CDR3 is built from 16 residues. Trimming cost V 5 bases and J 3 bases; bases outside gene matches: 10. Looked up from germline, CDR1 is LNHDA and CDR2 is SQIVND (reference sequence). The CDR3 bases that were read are TGTGCCAGTAGTTCCCACGGTGCTAGCGGGGAAGAGACC. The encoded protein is CASSSHGASGEET. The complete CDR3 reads CASSSHGASGEETQYF.

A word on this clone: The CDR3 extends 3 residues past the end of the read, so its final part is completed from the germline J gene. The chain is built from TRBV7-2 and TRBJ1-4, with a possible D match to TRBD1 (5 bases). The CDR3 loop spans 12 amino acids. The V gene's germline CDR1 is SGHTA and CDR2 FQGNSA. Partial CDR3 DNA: TGTGCCAGCAGCCGGGACTACCGAGGA. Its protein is CASSRDYRG. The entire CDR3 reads CASSRDYRGLFF.

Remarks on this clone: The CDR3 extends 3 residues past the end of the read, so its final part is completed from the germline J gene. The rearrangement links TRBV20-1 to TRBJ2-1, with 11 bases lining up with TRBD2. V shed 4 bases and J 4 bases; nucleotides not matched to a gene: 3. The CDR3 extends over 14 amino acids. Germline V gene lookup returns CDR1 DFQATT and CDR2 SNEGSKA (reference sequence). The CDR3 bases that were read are TGCAGTGCTAAGGGACTAGCGGAGTACAATGAG. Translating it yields CSAKGLAEYNE. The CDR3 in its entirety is CSAKGLAEYNEQFF.

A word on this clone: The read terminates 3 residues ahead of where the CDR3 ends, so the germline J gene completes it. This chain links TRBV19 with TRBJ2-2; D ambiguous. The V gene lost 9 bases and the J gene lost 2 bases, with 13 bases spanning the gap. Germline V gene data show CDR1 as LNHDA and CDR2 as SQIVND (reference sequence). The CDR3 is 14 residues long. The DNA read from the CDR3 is TGTGCCAGCCACTCCCCCTTTAACACCGGGGAG. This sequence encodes CASHSPFNTGE. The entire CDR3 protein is CASHSPFNTGELFF.

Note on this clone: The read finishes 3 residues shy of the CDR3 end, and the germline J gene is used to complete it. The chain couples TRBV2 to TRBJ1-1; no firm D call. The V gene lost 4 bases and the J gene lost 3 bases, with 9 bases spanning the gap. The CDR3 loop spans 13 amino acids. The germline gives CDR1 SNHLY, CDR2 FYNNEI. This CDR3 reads CASSGDIYTEAFF. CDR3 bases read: TGTGCCAGCAGTGGAGACATTTACACTGAA.

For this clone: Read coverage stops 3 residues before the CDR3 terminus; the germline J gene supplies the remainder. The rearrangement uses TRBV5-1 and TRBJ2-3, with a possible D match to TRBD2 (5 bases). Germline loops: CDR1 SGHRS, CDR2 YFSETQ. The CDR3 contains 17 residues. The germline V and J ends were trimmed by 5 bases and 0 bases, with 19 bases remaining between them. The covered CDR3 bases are TGCGCCAGCAGATTCCGAACTAGTACGTTTAGCACAGATACG. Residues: CASRFRTSTFSTDT. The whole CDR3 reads CASRFRTSTFSTDTQYF.

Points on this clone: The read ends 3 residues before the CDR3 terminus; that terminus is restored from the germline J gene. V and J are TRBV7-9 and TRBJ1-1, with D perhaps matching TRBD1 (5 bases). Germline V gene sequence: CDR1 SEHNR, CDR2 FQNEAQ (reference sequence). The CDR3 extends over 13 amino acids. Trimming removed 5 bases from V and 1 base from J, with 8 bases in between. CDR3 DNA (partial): TGTGCCAGCAGCCTACAGGAGAACACTGAA. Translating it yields CASSLQENTE. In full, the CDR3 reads CASSLQENTEAFF.

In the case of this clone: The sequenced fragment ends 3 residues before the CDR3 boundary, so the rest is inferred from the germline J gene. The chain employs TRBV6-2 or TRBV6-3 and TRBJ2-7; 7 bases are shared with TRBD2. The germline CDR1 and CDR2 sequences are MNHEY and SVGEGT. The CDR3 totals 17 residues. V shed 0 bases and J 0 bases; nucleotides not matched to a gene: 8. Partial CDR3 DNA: TGTGCCAGCAGTTACTCAATTACTAGCGACAGCTCCTACGAG. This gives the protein CASSYSITSDSSYE. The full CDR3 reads CASSYSITSDSSYEQYF.

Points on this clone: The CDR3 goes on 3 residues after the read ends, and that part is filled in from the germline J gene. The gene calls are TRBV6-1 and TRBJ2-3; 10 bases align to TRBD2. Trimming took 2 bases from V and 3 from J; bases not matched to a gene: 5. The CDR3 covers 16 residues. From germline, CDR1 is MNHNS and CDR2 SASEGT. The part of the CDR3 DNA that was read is TGTGCCAGCAGTGAATGGGCTAGCGGGAGAACAGATACG. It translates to CASSEWASGRTDT. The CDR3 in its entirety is CASSEWASGRTDTQYF.

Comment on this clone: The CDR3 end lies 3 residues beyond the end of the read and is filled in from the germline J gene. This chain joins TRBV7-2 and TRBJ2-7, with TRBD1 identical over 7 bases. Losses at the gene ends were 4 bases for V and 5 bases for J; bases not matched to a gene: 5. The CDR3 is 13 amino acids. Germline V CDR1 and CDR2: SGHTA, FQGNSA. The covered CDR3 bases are TGTGCCAGCAGCTCTCAGACAGGGAACGAG. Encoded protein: CASSSQTGNE. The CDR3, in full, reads CASSSQTGNEQYF. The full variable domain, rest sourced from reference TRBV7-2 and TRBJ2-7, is GAGVSQSPSNKVTEKGKDVELRCDPISGHTALYWYRQSLGQGLEFLIYFQGNSAPDKSGLPSDRFSAERTGGSVSTLTIQRTQQEDSAVYLCASSSQTGNEQYFGPGTRLTVT.

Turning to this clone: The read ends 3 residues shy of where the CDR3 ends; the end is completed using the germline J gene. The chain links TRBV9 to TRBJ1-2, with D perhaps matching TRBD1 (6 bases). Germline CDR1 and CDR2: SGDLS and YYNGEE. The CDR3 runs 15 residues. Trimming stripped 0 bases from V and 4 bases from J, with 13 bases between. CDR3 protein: CASSVGQGSTYGYTF. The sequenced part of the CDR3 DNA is TGTGCCAGCAGCGTAGGTCAGGGGTCGACCTATGGC.

The CDR3 bases that were read are TGTGCCATCAGTGGGTCGCGGGGAGAGACC. Protein product: CAISGSRGET. The whole CDR3 protein reads CAISGSRGETQYF. The chain combines TRBV10-3 with TRBJ2-5; weak D call: TRBD2 (6 bases). The observed sequence ends 3 residues before the CDR3 terminus, with the missing tail filled in from the germline J gene. V lost 4 bases and J 4 bases, leaving 10 bases between the germline ends. CDR1 ENHRY and CDR2 SYGVKD come from the germline V gene. This CDR3 has 13 residues.